This TCR beta chain was captured in a study of T cells in Graves' hyperthyroidism and ophthalmopathy. Overall study results and limits: A median roughly 6.6 months before onset, the model predicted ophthalmopathy.

Amplification of TCR beta CDR3 regions was performed using RNA transcripts as template. The TCR CDR3 first-round RT-PCR relied on the HTBI primer set. TCRdb ran MiXCR on the multiplex PCR reads and lists one entry per CDR3 protein. There are about 400,000 distinct CDR3 sequences in the sample; approximately 14% occur only once, and approximately 8% lies in the top ten. Fresh peripheral blood, 8 to 10 ml, was the source of the PBMCs. The table lists this clonotype with many counts. Its cognate antigen is unknown. Trimming shortened V by 0 bases and J by 7 bases, and 10 bases separated the two germline ends. The CDR3 runs 14 residues. Germline V gene sequence: CDR1 MNHNY, CDR2 SVGAGI (reference sequence).

The specimen sequenced was blood. The V call is TRBV6-6, the J call TRBJ2-1; D might be TRBD2 (5 bases). The receptor was isolated from a woman between 18 and 29 years old with Graves' hyperthyroidism. The CDR3 DNA sequence: TGTGCCAGCAGTTACTCGGGAGCGAGAAATGAGCAGTTCTTC. It encodes CASSYSGARNEQFF.